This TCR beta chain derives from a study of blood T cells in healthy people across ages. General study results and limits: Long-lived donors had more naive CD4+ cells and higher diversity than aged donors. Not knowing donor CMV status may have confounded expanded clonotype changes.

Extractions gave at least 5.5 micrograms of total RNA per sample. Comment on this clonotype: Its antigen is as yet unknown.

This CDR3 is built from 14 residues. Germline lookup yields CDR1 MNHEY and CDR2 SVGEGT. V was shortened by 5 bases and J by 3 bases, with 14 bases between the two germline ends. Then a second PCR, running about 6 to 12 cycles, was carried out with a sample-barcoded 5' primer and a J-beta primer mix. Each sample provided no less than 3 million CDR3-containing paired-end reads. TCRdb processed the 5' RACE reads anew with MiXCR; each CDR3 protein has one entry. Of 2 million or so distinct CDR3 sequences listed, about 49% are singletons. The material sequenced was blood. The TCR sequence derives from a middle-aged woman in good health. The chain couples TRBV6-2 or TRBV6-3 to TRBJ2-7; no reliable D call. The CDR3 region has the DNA TGTGCCAGCAGTCTTGGAATCCTGATCTACGAGCAGTACTTC. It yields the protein CASSLGILIYEQYF.